This entry describes one T cell receptor beta chain. The data were obtained in a study of blood T cell repertoires in COVID-19. In the study overall: PBMCs, B-cell-depleted T cells, or T cells provided the cDNA or gDNA that made up the material.

Repertoires were generated with immunoSEQ multiplex PCR, while TCRdb's copy carries only in-frame clones and drops some. This table has a few hundred thousand clones, about 87% appearing once. The CDR3 sequence is 17 residues long. Germline V gene data show CDR1 as SEHNR and CDR2 as FQNEAQ (reference sequence). Trimming took 2 bases from V and 1 from J, leaving 16 bases between them. Input material: peripheral blood. The TCR was taken from a woman in her twenties or thirties with COVID-19, enrolled during active disease. The genes are TRBV7-9 and TRBJ2-3; possibly TRBD2 for D (5 bases). CDR3 sequence reads: CASSLWARAAGTDTQYF. Written as DNA, the CDR3 is TGTGCCAGCAGCTTATGGGCGCGGGCAGCTGGCACAGATACGCAGTATTTT.